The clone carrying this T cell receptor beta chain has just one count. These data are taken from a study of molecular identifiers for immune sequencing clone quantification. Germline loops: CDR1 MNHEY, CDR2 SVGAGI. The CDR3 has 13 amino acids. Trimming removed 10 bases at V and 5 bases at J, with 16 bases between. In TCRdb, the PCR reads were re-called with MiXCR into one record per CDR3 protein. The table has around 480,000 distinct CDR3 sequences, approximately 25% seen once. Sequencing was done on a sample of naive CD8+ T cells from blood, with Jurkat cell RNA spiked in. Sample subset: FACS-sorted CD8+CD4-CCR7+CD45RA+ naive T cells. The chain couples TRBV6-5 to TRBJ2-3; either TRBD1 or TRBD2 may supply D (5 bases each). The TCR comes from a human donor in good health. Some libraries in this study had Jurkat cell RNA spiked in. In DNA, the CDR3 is TGTGCCACCGGGGACGAGGCAATAGATACGCAGTATTTT. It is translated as CATGDEAIDTQYF.